The clone carrying this T cell receptor beta chain was seen only once. This CDR3 region has 14 residues. The ends were cut back, 6 bases at V and 7 bases at J, with 15 bases in the middle. The V gene's germline CDR1 is MDHEN and CDR2 SYDVKM. Produced via immunoSEQ multiplex PCR; TCRdb's table is partial and in-frame only. The table has around 170,000 clones, over 80% seen once. This record belongs to a study of blood T cell repertoires in COVID-19. In the study overall: PBMCs, B-cell-depleted T cells, or T cells were the source of the cDNA or gDNA that made up the material.

Patients at the Seattle site were enrolled during active infection and followed longitudinally. The source is a woman in her seventies with COVID-19, enrolled during active disease. Sample: peripheral blood. This chain uses TRBV28 with TRBJ2-2; a weak D match, TRBD1 (6 bases). The CDR3 loop is CASSTRGKIGELFF. CDR3 sequence (DNA): TGTGCCAGCAGCACCAGGGGAAAAATCGGGGAGCTGTTTTTT.